This T cell receptor (beta chain) came from a study of blood T cell repertoires in COVID-19. Study background: From the United States, Italy and Spain came samples of acute and convalescent COVID-19. T cells, B-cell-depleted T cells, or PBMCs supplied cDNA or gDNA.

Trimming left V 2 bases short and J 4 bases short, with 32 bases between. The CDR3 runs to 21 residues. Germline V gene sequence: CDR1 KGHSH, CDR2 LQKENI. Per the original data handling: Amplification with reference gene primers provided the estimates of nucleated cell counts. Clones were sequenced by immunoSEQ multiplex PCR, and TCRdb holds only the in-frame ones, with some missing. That table gives V, J and clone size, and the DNA gave D and trimming. The sample includes roughly 100,000 clones, about 72% of them seen just once. The sequence derives from a man aged 60-69 years with active or convalescent COVID-19. The chain combines TRBV18 with TRBJ1-1; a weak D match, TRBD1 (6 bases). The sample was peripheral blood. Here the CDR3 reads CASSPTNNRGGKGPRGTEAFF. CDR3 coding DNA: TGTGCCAGCTCACCAACCAACAACCGGGGTGGAAAGGGCCCCAGGGGCACTGAAGCTTTCTTT.